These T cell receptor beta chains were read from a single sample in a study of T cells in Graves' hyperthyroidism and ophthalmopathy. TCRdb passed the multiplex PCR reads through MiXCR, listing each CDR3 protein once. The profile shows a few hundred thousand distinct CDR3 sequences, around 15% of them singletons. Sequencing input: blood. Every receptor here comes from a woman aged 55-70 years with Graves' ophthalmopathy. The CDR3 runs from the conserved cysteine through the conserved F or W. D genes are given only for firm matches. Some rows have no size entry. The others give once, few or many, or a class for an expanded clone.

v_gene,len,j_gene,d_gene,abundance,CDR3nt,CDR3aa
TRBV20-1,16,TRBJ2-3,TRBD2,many,TGCAGTGCTGCTCAAAAAGGACTAGCGGGAGCAGATACGCAGTATTTT,CSAAQKGLAGADTQYF
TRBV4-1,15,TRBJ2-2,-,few,TGCGCCAGCAGCCAAGAGGCAGGGTTTGCCGGGGAGCTGTTTTTT,CASSQEAGFAGELFF
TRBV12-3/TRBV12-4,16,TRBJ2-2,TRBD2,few,TGTGCCAGCGAAGGACTAGCGGGACGGGGGACCGGGGAGCTGTTTTTT,CASEGLAGRGTGELFF
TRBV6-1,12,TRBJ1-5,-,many,TGTGCCAGCAGAGTGAGTGTTGGGCCCCAGCATTTT,CASRVSVGPQHF
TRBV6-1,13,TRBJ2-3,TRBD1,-,TGTGCCAGCAGCCGGGACAGTGCAGATACGCAGTATTTT,CASSRDSADTQYF
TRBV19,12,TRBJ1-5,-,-,TGTGCCAGTAGTCCGAACAGCACACCCCAGCATTTT,CASSPNSTPQHF
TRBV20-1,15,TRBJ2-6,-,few,TGCAGTGCTCCGGACAGCTTCTCTGGGGCCAACGTCCTGACTTTC,CSAPDSFSGANVLTF
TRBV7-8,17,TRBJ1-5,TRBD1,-,TGTGCCAGCAGCTTACAAGGGGGCGGGCGGAATAATCAGCCCCAGCATTTT,CASSLQGGGRNNQPQHF
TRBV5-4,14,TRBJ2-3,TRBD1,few,TGTGCCAGCAGCCCTGGACAGGAAAGAGATACGCAGTATTTT,CASSPGQERDTQYF
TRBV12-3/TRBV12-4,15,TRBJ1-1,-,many,TGTGCCAGCAGTCCCGACCACAGAAGGAACACTGAAGCTTTCTTT,CASSPDHRRNTEAFF
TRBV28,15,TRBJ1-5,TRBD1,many,TGTGCCAGCAGATCAGGGGGAACGAGCAATCAGCCCCAGCATTTT,CASRSGGTSNQPQHF
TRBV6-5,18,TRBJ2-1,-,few,TGTGCCAGCAGTTACTCGAACAGGGCGGGAACACCGAACAATGAGCAGTTCTTC,CASSYSNRAGTPNNEQFF